The following is a T cell receptor beta chain sequence with its context. Its target antigen remains unknown. The sample holds no much larger clone one base away, and base qualities are not on file. The immunoSEQ Assay, a bias-controlled multiplex PCR, was used to amplify TCRbeta CDR3 regions from genomic DNA. For the original study's pipeline: The number of nucleated cells in each sample was estimated by amplification of reference gene primers within the assay. To quantify the absolute abundance of each unique TCRbeta CDR3 rearrangement, sequence reads were collapsed and filtered. For each sample, productive Simpson clonality was calculated by taking the square root of Simpson's diversity index across productive rearrangements. The immuneACCESS repertoire file appears here via TCRdb, limited to in-frame rearrangements. These files lack a portion of the clones; in checked studies, under half of the deficit traces to unresolved V genes, and the cause of the others is not known. The V and J calls and clone size come from that table; D and trimming were worked out from the DNA. Within this sample are roughly 76,000 clones, with 87% of them counted one time only. The ten largest clones represent 6.5% to 9.5% of the sample.

The collaborating institutions used their own protocols to collect whole blood in K2EDTA tubes. For TCRbeta analysis, collaborators shipped samples in one of three forms: frozen whole blood, isolated PBMCs, or DNA extracted from either of those sample types. This record belongs to a study of blood T cell repertoires in COVID-19 (dated by TCRdb to 2020 to 2022). For context, the study as a whole: Samples from collaborators originated in the United States, Italy and Spain and spanned both the acute and convalescent phases of COVID-19. Sample metadata almost always included a de-identified subject ID, COVID-19 status, age in years and sex. The material from the prospective study consisted of cDNA or gDNA derived from T cells, B-cell-depleted T cells, or PBMCs. A freely available public database, intended as a resource for researchers studying the immune response to SARS-CoV-2, is where the repertoires were released. Where available, HLA class I and class II types were taken from metadata supplied by the sample provider and were not determined by assay-based typing. Subjects who had been exposed to COVID-19, were actively infected with it, or had recovered from it provided the deeply sampled blood TCRbeta repertoires that made up the dataset. Samples came from the ongoing ImmuneRACE study (first 160 participants) plus 1,254 subjects from 6 global collaborators. The study at large found these results: The amount of clinical and demographic metadata varied by source and participant and was provided uncurated.

Including the terminal cysteine and phenylalanine, the CDR3 comprises 17 residues. Only the CDR3 portion is preserved as DNA: 51 bases, with reading frame beginning at the first base. Looking up the germline V gene yields CDR1 SGHDN and CDR2 FVKESK. V was cut back by 4 bases and J by 8 bases, leaving a gap of 23 bases between them. Material: peripheral blood. Here the chain combines TRBV14 and TRBJ2-2; a tentative D call is TRBD2 (6 bases match). The sequence was obtained from a man younger than 45 with acute or convalescent COVID-19. The nucleotides read TGTGCCAGCAGCCGGACAATCCGGGACTCCCTTTGGGGGGAGCTGTTTTTT. This translates into CASSRTIRDSLWGELFF.